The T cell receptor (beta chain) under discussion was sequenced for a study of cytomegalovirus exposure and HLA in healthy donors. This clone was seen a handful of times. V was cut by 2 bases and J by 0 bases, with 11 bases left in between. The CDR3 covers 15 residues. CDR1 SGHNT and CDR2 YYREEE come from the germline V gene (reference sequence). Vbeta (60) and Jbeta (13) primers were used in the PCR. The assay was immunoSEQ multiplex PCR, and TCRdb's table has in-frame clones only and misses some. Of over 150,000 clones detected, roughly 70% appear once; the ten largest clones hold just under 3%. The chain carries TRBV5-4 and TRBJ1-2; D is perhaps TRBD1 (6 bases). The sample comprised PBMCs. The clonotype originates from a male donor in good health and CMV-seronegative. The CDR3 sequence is CASSLIQGTNYGYTF. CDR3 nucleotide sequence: TGTGCCAGCAGCTTAATACAGGGCACTAACTATGGCTACACCTTC.